The TCR beta chain described here comes from a study of molecular identifiers for immune sequencing clone quantification (dated by TCRdb to between 2018 and 2020). In terms of the full investigation: For a replicate experiment, the RNA from either roughly 18,000 or 92,000 naive CD8 T cells was divided into five aliquots, and four of those aliquots went on to sequencing. This methods study benchmarked molecular-identifier clustering-based TCR repertoire sequencing (MIDCIRS) and TCR RNA copy counting, using CD8 T cells to do so. Broad study findings and their caveats: Clones above 20 RNA copies held over 98% of molecules in CMV-specific effector cells but under 1% in naive cells. Naive libraries contained spiked-in Jurkat TCR RNA (approximately ten copies' worth), which is not part of the donor repertoire. When barcode sub-clustering was not used, chimeric consensus sequences inflated TCR diversity, with chimeras reaching as high as 47%. Modeling indicated approximately 3 TCR RNA copies recovered per cell, compared with approximately 10 by digital PCR, which implies a capture efficiency of 25% to 35%. Highly expanded clone sizes could be underestimated because identical TCR molecules may share a barcode. Spiked-in Jurkat TCR RNA equivalent to a single cell was reported to be detectable even among approximately 1 million naive CD8 T cells.

Libraries of naive CD8 T cells were built from anywhere between roughly 17,000 and 1,000,000 sorted cells, with 10%, 30% or 50% of the purified RNA used. On a BD FACSAria II, naive CD8 T cells were FACS-sorted as CD8+CD4-CCR7+CD45RA+ and collected into RLT Plus buffer. To test detection sensitivity, Jurkat RNA equal to ten TCR copies was added to samples of roughly 18,000-1,100,000 naive CD8 T cells. Enrichment of CD8 T cells was performed with RosetteSep CD8+ T Cell Enrichment Cocktail and Ficoll-Paque, after which ACK red cell lysis was carried out. This clonotype showed up many times. Its recognized antigen is unknown. No base quality values were provided; no much bigger clone lies one nucleotide off. Libraries came from PCR. The sequencer listed for this sample is Illumina HiSeq 4000. Bulk TCR libraries were made following a previously described method, with the TCR primers given in Table S5. Total RNA was purified with the Qiagen AllPrep DNA/RNA kit. Before any analysis, reads coming from multiple sequencing runs of the same library were combined into one pool. As for the authors' bioinformatics: Reads were retained only if the reads had an exact TCR constant sequence, and the retained reads were trimmed to 150 nt and grouped according to their 12-nt molecular barcodes. Reads inside each barcode group were sub-clustered using a 15% Levenshtein threshold, and a quality-weighted consensus sequence was constructed for each RNA molecule. Non-functional sequences were removed, as were lower-count sequences one edit away from another. Based on a fit of two negative binomial distributions, barcode sub-clusters having less than 20% of the maximum read count were discarded. TCRdb passed the public sequencing reads through fastp at Q25 and MiXCR, retaining productive beta sequences. For every CDR3 protein sequence, its rows merge into one entry that carries the most common genes and DNA. Clone size and V and J calls follow TCRdb, not the original study. In this sample the table shows around 460,000 distinct CDR3 sequences, 20% to 25% of which occur a single time. The ten biggest clones cover about 0.8% of the sample.

V is cut by 1 base and J by 2 bases, and the space between the germline ends is 7 bases. From a lookup of the germline V gene, CDR1 and CDR2 are SGHTA and FQGNSA. The CDR3 spans 14 residues, from the cysteine through the phenylalanine. Only the CDR3 DNA is retained, 42 bases long and in frame from the first base. This chain is built from TRBV7-2 and TRBJ2-3; the D gene identity is not certain. The sequencing sample was made of naive CD8+ T cells from blood, with Jurkat cell RNA spiked in. The cell subset or site label on this specimen signifies: FACS-sorted CD8+CD4-CCR7+CD45RA+ naive T cells. The receptor was derived from a human donor in good health. Some libraries in this study had Jurkat cell RNA spiked in. The base sequence is TGTGCCAGCAGCTTAGAATTTGACACAGATACGCAGTATTTT. This codes for CASSLEFDTDTQYF.